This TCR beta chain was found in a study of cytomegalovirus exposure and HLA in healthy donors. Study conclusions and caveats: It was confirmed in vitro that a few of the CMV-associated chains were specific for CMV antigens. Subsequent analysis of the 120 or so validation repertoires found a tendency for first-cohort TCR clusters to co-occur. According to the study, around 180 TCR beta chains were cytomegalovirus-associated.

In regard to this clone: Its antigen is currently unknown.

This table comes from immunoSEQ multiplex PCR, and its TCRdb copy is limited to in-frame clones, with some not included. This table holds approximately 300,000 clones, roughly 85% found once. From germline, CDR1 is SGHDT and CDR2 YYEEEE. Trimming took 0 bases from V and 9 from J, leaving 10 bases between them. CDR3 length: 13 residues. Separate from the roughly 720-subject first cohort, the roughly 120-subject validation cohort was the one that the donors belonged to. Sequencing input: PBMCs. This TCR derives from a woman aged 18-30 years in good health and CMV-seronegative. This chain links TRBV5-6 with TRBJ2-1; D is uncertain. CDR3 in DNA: TGTGCCAGCAGCTTGGCCCATGGCAGTGAGCAGTTCTTC. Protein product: CASSLAHGSEQFF. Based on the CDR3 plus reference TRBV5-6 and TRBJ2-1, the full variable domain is DAGVTQSPTHLIKTRGQQVTLRCSPKSGHDTVSWYQQALGQGPQFIFQYYEEEERQRGNFPDRFSGHQFPNYSSELNVNALLLGDSALYLCASSLAHGSEQFFGPGTRLTVL.